This T cell receptor beta chain was recovered during a study of technical replicates of blood from several donors (dated by TCRdb to between 2016 and 2019). This clone occurred a few times. No antigen is known for it. One base away there is no much larger clone; base qualities are not given. The germline V and J ends show losses of 5 bases and 1 base respectively, and no gene match explains 0 bases of the junction. Sequences MGHRA (CDR1) and YSYEKL (CDR2) are obtained from the germline V gene. The cysteine opens and the phenylalanine closes a CDR3 of 14 amino acids. The CDR3 DNA has 42 bases and is translated from base 1. Library prep was done by the immunoSEQ multiplex PCR assay. Not all clones reach the TCRdb copy of this immuneACCESS table, which keeps in-frame sequences only. Checked studies attribute under half of the gap to unresolved V genes and leave the rest unexplained. A total of tens of thousands of clones appear in this sample, 75% to 95% of them only once. The ten largest make up 0.25% to 0.35% of the sample.

The material sequenced was T cells isolated from PBMCs. The clonotype originates from a human donor in good health. The chain links TRBV4-1 with TRBJ2-2, with 8 central nucleotides matching TRBD1. The nucleotide sequence is given as TGCGCCAGCAGCGACAGGGGGAACACCGGGGAGCTGTTTTTT. Its product reads: CASSDRGNTGELFF.